What follows are 20 T cell receptor beta chains derived from one specimen sequenced in a study of patients and donors after allogeneic stem cell transplantation. TCRdb processed the RT-PCR reads anew with MiXCR; each CDR3 protein has one entry. The sample has approximately 38,000 distinct CDR3 sequences; roughly 30% are singletons. The sequenced sample was blood, either unsorted or a sorted T cell fraction (not recorded which). These receptors were collected from a human donor who was either an allogeneic HSCT recipient or a stem cell or donor lymphocyte infusion donor (not recorded which). It is not recorded whose cells these are; they may come from a transplant donor.

This clonotype was found many times. The chain couples TRBV28 to TRBJ1-5; 8 bases align to TRBD1. CDR3 length: 14 residues. Trimming removed 4 bases from V and 3 bases from J; junction bases left unmatched: 2. Germline V lookup: CDR1 MDHEN, CDR2 SYDVKM. The CDR3 protein is CASSSTGANQPQHF. DNA for the CDR3: TGTGCCAGCAGTTCGACAGGGGCCAATCAGCCCCAGCATTTT. Filled out from reference TRBV28 and TRBJ1-5, the complete variable domain reads DVKVTQSSRYLVKRTGEKVFLECVQDMDHENMFWYRQDPGLGLRLIYFSYDVKMKEKGDIPEGYSVSREKKERFSLILESASTNQTSMYLCASSSTGANQPQHFGDGTRLSIL.

This clonotype was detected only a few times. This chain joins TRBV29-1 and TRBJ2-4; TRBD2 matches 10 bases. Germline-derived CDR1 and CDR2 are SQVTM and ANQGSEA. Trimming took 3 bases from V and 6 from J; bases not matched to a gene: 5. CDR3 length equals 14 residues. The CDR3, as DNA: TGCAGCGTTGAGCCTAGCGGGAGTCCAAACATTCAGTACTTC. Its protein product is CSVEPSGSPNIQYF.

This clonotype occurred a few times. The chain uses TRBV28 and TRBJ2-1, with 9 bases that match TRBD1. The V gene end was trimmed by 5 bases and the J gene end by 7 bases; junction bases not matched to a gene: 6. Germline CDR1 and CDR2: MDHEN and SYDVKM. This CDR3 has 14 amino acids. The CDR3 DNA reads TGTGCCAGCAGTAGTCCCGGGACAGGGAATGAGCAGTTCTTC. Encoded protein: CASSSPGTGNEQFF.

V and J are TRBV20-1 and TRBJ1-1, with D uncertain. Germline loops: CDR1 DFQATT, CDR2 SNEGSKA (reference sequence). This CDR3 is 11 amino acids long. The V gene lost 7 bases and the J gene lost 0 bases, with 6 bases spanning the gap. The CDR3 bases are TGCAGTGTCATCCTGAACACTGAAGCTTTCTTT. It codes for CSVILNTEAFF.

This clonotype was detected a few times. The CDR3 protein is CASSLSRQGRYGYTF. CDR3 DNA sequence: TGTGCCAGCAGTTTAAGCCGACAGGGGAGGTATGGCTACACCTTC. V and J are TRBV28 and TRBJ1-2, with TRBD1 matching over 8 bases. This CDR3 is 15 amino acids long. The germline gives CDR1 MDHEN, CDR2 SYDVKM. V lost 2 bases and J lost 5; bases outside the gene matches: 7.

The chain has TRBV5-1 and TRBJ2-3; 9 bases fit TRBD2. Trimming cost V 3 bases and J 3 bases; bases outside gene matches: 8. CDR1 SGHRS and CDR2 YFSETQ come from the germline V gene. The CDR3 totals 16 residues. Written as DNA, the CDR3 is TGCGCCAGCAGCTCCATAGCGGGAGTGGGAACAGATACGCAGTATTTT. It is translated as CASSSIAGVGTDTQYF. Looking up the rest from reference TRBV5-1 and TRBJ2-3 gives the full variable domain: KAGVTQTPRYLIKTRGQQVTLSCSPISGHRSVSWYQQTPGQGLQFLFEYFSETQRNKGNFPGRFSGRQFSNSRSEMNVSTLELGDSALYLCASSSIAGVGTDTQYFGPGTRLTVL.

The sample holds many counts of this clonotype. V gene TRBV5-1 combines with J gene TRBJ2-7; D unresolved. V lost 2 bases to trimming and J lost 9 bases, with 15 bases between them. The V gene's germline CDR1 is SGHRS and CDR2 YFSETQ. This CDR3 contains 13 residues. CDR3 sequence reads: CASSLNIPLGQYF. The CDR3 DNA reads TGCGCCAGCAGCTTAAACATCCCCCTAGGGCAGTACTTC. Supplemented by reference TRBV5-1 and TRBJ2-7, the full variable domain reads KAGVTQTPRYLIKTRGQQVTLSCSPISGHRSVSWYQQTPGQGLQFLFEYFSETQRNKGNFPGRFSGRQFSNSRSEMNVSTLELGDSALYLCASSLNIPLGQYFGPGTRLTVT.

The chain uses TRBV10-2 and TRBJ2-2, with a tentative D call TRBD2 (5 bases). The CDR3 contains 14 residues. Germline CDR1 WSHSY, CDR2 SAAADI. Deletions cut 4 bases from V and 0 bases from J, with 6 bases between. The CDR3 protein is CASSGTSNTGELFF. CDR3 in DNA: TGCGCCAGCAGTGGGACTTCGAACACCGGGGAGCTGTTTTTT.

The CDR3 spells CASRRQVGLAGGIYEQYF. The CDR3 region has the DNA TGCGCCAGCAGGAGACAGGTCGGTCTAGCGGGAGGGATCTACGAGCAGTACTTC. The genes are TRBV4-3 and TRBJ2-7; 12 bases are a match to TRBD2. This CDR3 has 18 residues. The germline gives CDR1 LGHNA, CDR2 YSLEER. The junction had 15 bases not matched to a gene; V was cut back by 6 bases and J by 3 bases.

This clonotype showed up just a few times. The gene calls are TRBV28 and TRBJ1-1; TRBD1 aligns across 8 bases. The CDR3 extends over 14 amino acids. After removal of 5 bases from V and 1 base from J, the junction contained 3 bases not matched to a gene. CDR1 and CDR2 (germline): MDHEN, SYDVKM. CDR3 DNA: TGTGCCAGCAGTATCAGGGGGCCGAACACTGAAGCTTTCTTT. Translating gives CASSIRGPNTEAFF.

This clonotype was counted only a few times. The chain is built from TRBV5-1 and TRBJ1-1, with D perhaps matching TRBD1 (5 bases). V was pared by 4 bases and J by 4 bases, with 17 bases between. Germline-derived CDR1 and CDR2 are SGHRS and YFSETQ. The CDR3 sequence is 15 residues long. DNA for the CDR3: TGCGCCAGCAGCGACCCCTTCAGGAGGGGCACTGAAGCTTTCTTT. This gives the protein CASSDPFRRGTEAFF.

This clonotype has only one observation. V and J are TRBV4-3 and TRBJ2-5; D is perhaps TRBD1 (6 bases). The CDR3 runs to 15 residues. Germline V CDR1 and CDR2: LGHNA, YSLEER. Trimming took 0 bases from V and 5 from J, leaving 13 bases between them. Written as DNA, the CDR3 is TGCGCCAGCAGCCAAGATCCCAGACAGGAGGAGACCCAGTACTTC. Its translation: CASSQDPRQEETQYF.

In this sample, this clonotype turned up a few times. The chain couples TRBV20-1 to TRBJ1-6; D call uncertain. The germline V gene has CDR1 DFQATT and CDR2 SNEGSKA (reference sequence). The CDR3 covers 15 residues. With 5 bases removed from V and 0 bases from J, the gap between germline ends came to 11 bases. This CDR3 is CSAPAVSSYNSPLHF. CDR3 bases: TGCAGTGCTCCTGCAGTGAGCTCCTATAATTCACCCCTCCACTTT.

J is TRBJ1-1 and V is TRBV29-1, with D hard to call. CDR1 and CDR2 (germline): SQVTM, ANQGSEA. The ends were cut back, 4 bases at V and 0 bases at J, with 9 bases in the middle. The CDR3 loop spans 13 amino acids. The CDR3 region is CSVGTSMNTEAFF. The CDR3 nucleotides read TGCAGCGTTGGTACGTCCATGAACACTGAAGCTTTCTTT.

The V call is TRBV7-9, the J call TRBJ1-6; 8 bases agree with TRBD1. Looked up from germline, CDR1 is SEHNR and CDR2 is FQNEAQ (reference sequence). V lost 3 bases, J lost 2 bases, and 6 bases stayed unmatched. This CDR3 region has 17 residues. The CDR3 nucleotides are TGTGCCAGCAGCTTCGGACAGGGTCTGACCTATAATTCACCCCTCCACTTT. This translates into CASSFGQGLTYNSPLHF. Together with reference TRBV7-9 and TRBJ1-6, the CDR3 gives the full variable domain: DTGVSQNPRHKITKRGQNVTFRCDPISEHNRLYWYRQTLGQGPEFLTYFQNEAQLEKSRLLSDRFSAERPKGSFSTLEIQRTEQGDSAMYLCASSFGQGLTYNSPLHFGNGTRLTVT.

This clonotype was counted only a few times. This chain joins TRBV4-2 and TRBJ2-3; D might be TRBD2 (6 bases). The germline V and J ends were trimmed by 1 base and 1 base, with 9 bases remaining between them. CDR1 and CDR2 from the germline V gene are LGHNA and YNFKEQ. CDR3 length equals 15 residues. CDR3 in amino acids: CASSQGPGGTDTQYF. CDR3 coding DNA: TGTGCCAGCAGCCAAGGACCGGGGGGCACAGATACGCAGTATTTT.

Of note for this clonotype: A junction end diverges from the germline sequence, so it may reflect a read error. The gene calls are TRBV28 and TRBJ1-1, with 7 bases matching TRBD1. The CDR3 length is 15 residues. CDR1 MDHEN and CDR2 SYDVKM come from the germline V gene. The CDR3 DNA reads TGTGCCAGCAGTGCCGGACAGGCCGGGAACACTAAAGCTTTCTTT. Amino acids: CASSAGQAGNTKAFF.

This chain uses TRBV18 with TRBJ2-5; 8 nucleotides match TRBD1. The CDR3 has 17 residues. V lost 5 bases to trimming and J lost 2 bases; unmatched junction nucleotides: 13. In germline, CDR1 is KGHSH, CDR2 LQKENI. The CDR3 protein is CASSRSAWTGLQETQYF. As DNA, the CDR3 is TGTGCCAGCTCAAGGTCGGCCTGGACAGGGTTACAAGAGACCCAGTACTTC.

At least ten counts were recorded for this clonotype. In nucleotides, the CDR3 is TGTGCCAGCAGTACTGACAGATCCGGGCCCCAGCATTTT. This encodes CASSTDRSGPQHF. V is TRBV5-4 and J is TRBJ1-5; D is possibly TRBD1 (5 bases). The CDR3 consists of 13 residues. Trimming removed 5 bases at V and 9 bases at J, with 15 bases between. Germline assignment: CDR1 SGHNT and CDR2 YYREEE (reference sequence).

This clonotype showed up many times. The chain combines TRBV12-3 or TRBV12-4 with TRBJ1-2, with D uncertain. V was pared by 3 bases and J by 3 bases, with 5 bases between. The CDR3 sequence is 12 residues long. The CDR3 DNA reads TGTGCCAGCAGTTTTATGGACTATGGCTACACCTTC. Translated: CASSFMDYGYTF.